The 3 T cell receptor beta chains given below trace back to one sample, sequenced in a study of Ad26.COV2.S vaccination and SARS-CoV-2 variants. Treatment given: some 20 received Ad26.COV2.S at low or high dose, single or two shots; about 5 received placebo; per-sample allocation not given. Sampling was done on day 63 after the first vaccine or placebo injection. TCRdb's copy holds only in-frame clones and misses some; the assay was immunoSEQ multiplex PCR. This sample yields over 250,000 clones, of which 70% to 90% are seen a single time; around 3% belongs to the top ten. The specimen was peripheral blood, collected in a trial of Ad26.COV2.S vaccine versus placebo. These receptors originate from a person aged 18-65 years who received the Ad26.COV2.S COVID-19 vaccine or a placebo.

The rearrangement uses TRBV7-2 and TRBJ2-3; D uncertain. Germline lookup yields CDR1 SGHTA and CDR2 FQGNSA. This CDR3 has 17 amino acids. Trimming removed 5 bases from V and 1 base from J, with 19 bases in between. The CDR3 reads CASSPLHRSLGTDTQYF. CDR3 coding DNA: TGTGCCAGCAGCCCCTTACACCGCTCATTGGGCACAGATACGCAGTATTTT.

The rearrangement links TRBV7-9 to TRBJ2-1, with D unresolved. From germline, CDR1 is SEHNR and CDR2 FQNEAQ (reference sequence). V lost 3 bases and J 0 bases, leaving 6 bases between the germline ends. The CDR3 is made up of 14 amino acids. CDR3 sequence reads: CASSFSSSYNEQFF. CDR3 bases: TGTGCCAGCAGCTTCAGTAGCTCCTACAATGAGCAGTTCTTC.

This clone was recorded once. The sample holds other DNA sequences that translate to the same CDR3. The chain uses TRBV7-2 and TRBJ2-4; D may correspond to TRBD1 or TRBD2 (6 bases each). CDR1 and CDR2 from the germline V gene are SGHTA and FQGNSA. The V and J ends lost 1 base and 0 bases respectively, with 10 bases between them. The CDR3 contains 16 residues. In DNA, the CDR3 is TGTGCCAGCAGCTTAGGGGGGGCTCTAGCCAAAAACATTCAGTACTTC. Its protein is CASSLGGALAKNIQYF.